The next 20 T cell receptor beta chains were all read from a single sample in a study of human T cells and chemical hapten exposure. TCRdb independently ran MiXCR on the RACE reads; one entry per CDR3 protein. This sample carries roughly 40,000 distinct CDR3 sequences, around an eighth of them seen once, and the ten largest clones take 5.7%. Time point defined: pre-sensitization, week 0. Noted treatment: therapeutic diphenylcyclopropenone sensitization with weekly scalp DPC. The sequenced sample was whole blood, obtained in connection with sensitization to the hapten diphenylcyclopropenone (DPC). The receptor source for this set is a woman aged 30 to 39 with alopecia areata. Some clones in this sample may be carry-over from other donors' samples.

This chain uses TRBV6-4 with TRBJ2-7; 10 bases fit TRBD2. There are 15 residues in the CDR3. Germline CDR1 and CDR2: MRHNA and SNTAGT. V lost 6 bases and J lost 0; bases outside the gene matches: 5. In nucleotides, the CDR3 is TGTGCCAGCAGCCCAGGACTAGCGGCCTCCTACGAGCAGTACTTC. As protein: CASSPGLAASYEQYF.

The table lists this clonotype with many counts. This rearrangement joins TRBV4-3 to TRBJ2-7; D is ambiguous. The germline V gene encodes CDR1 LGHNA and CDR2 YSLEER. Trimming removed 0 bases at V and 7 bases at J, with 7 bases between. The CDR3 covers 12 residues. This CDR3 reads CASSQDSREQYF. The CDR3 DNA is TGCGCCAGCAGCCAAGATAGTAGGGAGCAGTACTTC.

This clonotype was picked up many times. The chain has TRBV6-5 and TRBJ2-7; TRBD2 matches at 10 bases. This CDR3 contains 16 residues. CDR1 is MNHEY and CDR2 is SVGAGI in the germline V gene. The trim removed 0 bases at V and 5 bases at J, leaving 7 bases unmatched. The CDR3 coding sequence is TGTGCCAGCAGTTACTCAGGACTAGCGGTTAGTCACGAGCAGTACTTC. It encodes CASSYSGLAVSHEQYF.

This clonotype showed up many times. This chain uses TRBV11-1 with TRBJ2-1; 14 nucleotides match TRBD2. The germline gives CDR1 SGHAT, CDR2 FQDESV (reference sequence). The CDR3 length is 16 residues. V lost 5 bases to trimming and J lost 5 bases; unmatched junction nucleotides: 5. CDR3 in DNA: TGTGCCAGCAGCCACCCGGGACTAGCGGGAGACAATGAGCAGTTCTTC. Translation: CASSHPGLAGDNEQFF.

The J gene is TRBJ1-1, the V gene TRBV20-1, with unresolved D. From germline, CDR1 is DFQATT and CDR2 SNEGSKA (reference sequence). The CDR3 totals 15 residues. With 4 bases removed from V and 6 bases from J, the gap between germline ends came to 21 bases. Here the CDR3 reads CSAKMARPLAPEAFF. DNA for the CDR3: TGCAGTGCTAAAATGGCAAGGCCTTTGGCACCTGAAGCTTTCTTT.

The chain carries TRBV28 and TRBJ2-1; TRBD2 agrees at 13 bases. With 8 bases clipped from V and 5 bases from J, the junction kept 9 bases outside the gene matches. Germline V gives CDR1 MDHEN, CDR2 SYDVKM. The CDR3 covers 16 residues. The CDR3 sequence is CASCIGTSGTNNEQFF. CDR3 DNA: TGTGCCAGCTGCATCGGGACTAGCGGGACTAACAATGAGCAGTTCTTC.

In this sample, this clonotype turned up many times. The V gene is TRBV4-3, the J gene TRBJ2-6; 7 bases are a match to TRBD1. Trimming at V came to 0 bases and at J to 0 bases, leaving 14 bases not matched to a gene. This CDR3 is 21 amino acids long. The germline V gene has CDR1 LGHNA and CDR2 YSLEER. CDR3 DNA sequence: TGCGCCAGCAGCCAAGATCGAAGAAATTACAGGGGAGACTCTGGGGCCAACGTCCTGACTTTC. Amino acid sequence: CASSQDRRNYRGDSGANVLTF.

The CDR3 DNA is TGTGCCAGCACCCACCCCCTCATTTCGCAGGGGGCGGGCACAGATACGCAGTATTTT. The encoded protein is CASTHPLISQGAGTDTQYF. The gene calls are TRBV7-9 and TRBJ2-3, with 8 bases lining up with TRBD1. J gave up 1 base and V 7 bases, and 19 bases lay outside the gene matches. Germline V gene data show CDR1 as SEHNR and CDR2 as FQNEAQ (reference sequence). The CDR3 length is 19 residues.

The chain employs TRBV7-2 and TRBJ2-7; weak D call: TRBD2 (5 bases). The V end was cut by 5 bases, the J end by 7 bases, with 18 bases between. Per the germline V gene, CDR1 is SGHTA and CDR2 is FQGNSA. The CDR3 extends over 14 amino acids. This CDR3 reads CASSPPEDLREQYF. The CDR3 nucleotides read TGTGCCAGCAGCCCCCCGGAGGACCTAAGGGAGCAGTACTTC.

This clonotype was counted many times. The V gene is TRBV7-6, the J gene TRBJ2-3; D uncertain. Germline V CDR1 and CDR2: SGHVS, FNYEAQ. This CDR3 is 13 amino acids long. The V gene lost 5 bases and the J gene lost 5 bases, with 11 bases spanning the gap. The CDR3 loop reads CASSPSPLDTQYF. The CDR3, as DNA: TGTGCCAGCAGCCCATCCCCCCTAGATACGCAGTATTTT.

This clonotype was recorded many times. The gene calls are TRBV10-3 and TRBJ1-6; a weak D match, TRBD1 (6 bases). CDR3 length: 14 amino acids. Germline V gives CDR1 ENHRY, CDR2 SYGVKD. V lost 6 bases and J 5 bases, leaving 11 bases between the germline ends. CDR3 residues: CAIRSGVDNSPLHF. In DNA, the CDR3 is TGTGCCATCAGGTCAGGGGTTGATAATTCACCCCTCCACTTT.

This clonotype was observed a handful of times. V is TRBV18 and J is TRBJ2-7, with 15 bases fitting TRBD2. The CDR3 has 15 residues. The V segment lost 4 bases and the J segment 7 bases; nucleotides outside the gene matches: 5. CDR1 is KGHSH, CDR2 LQKENI, per germline. The CDR3 DNA reads TGTGCCAGCTCACGGGGACTAGCGGGAGGTCTGGAGCAGTACTTC. Its translation is CASSRGLAGGLEQYF.

The chain joins TRBV20-1 to TRBJ1-5; 12 bases line up with TRBD1. CDR3 length: 15 residues. Germline loops: CDR1 DFQATT, CDR2 SNEGSKA (reference sequence). V lost 2 bases and J lost 7; bases outside the gene matches: 6. Here the CDR3 DNA reads TGCAGTGCTAGAATCCGGGACAGGGGGCAACAGCCCCAGCATTTT. This translates into CSARIRDRGQQPQHF.

This clonotype was counted between two and nine times. This chain connects TRBV6-4 to TRBJ2-3; TRBD2 matches 8 bases. The V gene end was trimmed by 5 bases and the J gene end by 3 bases; junction bases not matched to a gene: 7. Germline CDR1 and CDR2: MRHNA and SNTAGT. The CDR3 spans 15 residues. The CDR3 nucleotides read TGTGCCAGCAGTTTATCCGGGACTAGGACAGATACGCAGTATTTT. Residues: CASSLSGTRTDTQYF.

Ten or more counts support this clonotype. The chain employs TRBV11-2 and TRBJ2-5; D is unclear. Trimming shortened V by 4 bases and J by 3 bases, and 9 bases separated the two germline ends. Germline CDR1 reads SGHAT; CDR2 reads FQNNGV. CDR3 length: 13 residues. CDR3 in DNA: TGTGCCAGCAGCTCCCAGGTTGAAGAGACCCAGTACTTC. Its protein product is CASSSQVEETQYF.

The genes are TRBV11-2 and TRBJ2-3; D unresolved. Germline CDR1 is SGHAT and CDR2 is FQNNGV. This CDR3 has 11 amino acids. V dropped 5 bases and J dropped 11 bases, with 11 bases sitting between them. In DNA form, the CDR3 reads TGTGCCAGCAGCCATCGGTTTATGCAGTATTTT. The encoded protein is CASSHRFMQYF.

The sample holds many counts of this clonotype. The gene calls are TRBV3-1 and TRBJ2-3; weak D call: TRBD2 (5 bases). The CDR3 covers 12 residues. The germline V gene has CDR1 LGHDT and CDR2 YNNKEL (reference sequence). The V end lost 4 bases, the J end lost 6 bases, and 8 bases lay between the germline ends. The CDR3 loop is CASSPTRDTQYF. The CDR3, as DNA: TGTGCCAGCAGCCCCACTAGGGATACGCAGTATTTT.

In its sample, this clonotype ranks as medium-sized. The rearrangement uses TRBV11-2 and TRBJ2-4; D assignment may be TRBD1 or TRBD2 (5 bases each). CDR1 and CDR2 (germline): SGHAT, FQNNGV. The CDR3 runs 15 residues. Trimming removed 5 bases at V and 6 bases at J, with 17 bases between. The CDR3 is CASSGRRAGTNIQYF. For the CDR3, the DNA is TGTGCCAGCAGCGGACGGCGGGCAGGGACAAACATTCAGTACTTC.

The chain's CDR3 is CASSPRTGTSNEQFF. The CDR3, as DNA: TGTGCCAGCAGCCCGAGGACAGGCACAAGCAATGAGCAGTTCTTC. This rearrangement joins TRBV28 to TRBJ2-1; 7 positions match TRBD1. CDR1 is MDHEN and CDR2 is SYDVKM in the germline V gene. This CDR3 region has 15 residues. V shed 6 bases, J shed 6 bases, and the junction held 11 bases outside the gene matches.

This clonotype appeared a few times. In DNA, the CDR3 is TGTGCCAGCAGCTTATCAGCCACCGGGGAGCTGTTTTTT. Its translation: CASSLSATGELFF. The chain links TRBV7-3 to TRBJ2-2, with D uncertain. The V and J ends lost 2 bases and 4 bases respectively, with 5 bases between them. CDR3 size: 13 residues. Germline CDR1 and CDR2: SGHTA and FQGTGA.